The 11 T cell receptor beta chains below all came from one sample that was sequenced in a study of blood T cell repertoires in COVID-19. Profiled with immunoSEQ multiplex PCR; TCRdb holds only in-frame clones, not every one. This sample has about 260,000 clones, with 90% found just once. The specimen was peripheral blood. Receptor source: a woman aged 40 to 50 with acute or convalescent COVID-19.

This clone was found once. The chain employs TRBV29-1 and TRBJ1-2; 12 bases align to TRBD1. The CDR3 extends over 12 amino acids. The V and J ends lost 4 bases and 14 bases, in that order; junction bases with no gene match: 8. CDR1 and CDR2 (germline): SQVTM, ANQGSEA. The CDR3 region is CSVVRDRGLRTF. The CDR3 coding sequence is TGCAGCGTTGTTCGGGACAGGGGGCTGAGAACCTTC.

This chain links TRBV19 with TRBJ2-1; D ambiguous. V shed 3 bases and J shed 0 bases, with 12 bases lying between them. The CDR3 runs 16 residues. Germline CDR1 and CDR2: LNHDA and SQIVND (reference sequence). Written as DNA, the CDR3 is TGTGCCAGTAGTATCGAGGTGAGAACCTCCTACAATGAGCAGTTCTTC. Translation: CASSIEVRTSYNEQFF.

This clone was detected once. V and J are TRBV19 and TRBJ1-1, with 7 positions matching TRBD1. CDR1 and CDR2 from the germline V gene are LNHDA and SQIVND (reference sequence). The CDR3 totals 15 residues. The J segment lost 4 bases and the V segment lost 6 bases, leaving 11 bases of the junction unmatched. CDR3 residues: CASSPSTGMGTEAFF. CDR3 nucleotide sequence: TGTGCCAGTAGCCCTTCGACAGGGATGGGCACTGAAGCTTTCTTT. The full variable domain, completed using reference TRBV19 and TRBJ1-1, is DGGITQSPKYLFRKEGQNVTLSCEQNLNHDAMYWYRQDPGQGLRLIYYSQIVNDFQKGDIAEGYSVSREKKESFPLTVTSAQKNPTAFYLCASSPSTGMGTEAFFGQGTRLTVV.

The chain has TRBV5-1 and TRBJ1-2; D is possibly TRBD1 (5 bases). The CDR3 is made up of 15 amino acids. V was cut by 5 bases and J by 2 bases, with 16 bases left in between. Germline V gives CDR1 SGHRS, CDR2 YFSETQ. CDR3: CASRSSLGGNYGYTF. CDR3 bases: TGCGCCAGCAGATCCTCCCTGGGGGGGAACTATGGCTACACCTTC.

The chain joins TRBV4-1 to TRBJ1-5; 8 nucleotides agree with TRBD1. V lost 3 bases, J lost 5 bases, and 12 bases stayed unmatched. Germline V lookup: CDR1 MGHRA, CDR2 YSYEKL. This CDR3 region has 17 residues. DNA of the CDR3: TGCGCCAGCAGCCATCCCGGACAGGGTTCATTCGATCAGCCCCAGCATTTT. Translating it yields CASSHPGQGSFDQPQHF.

About this clone itself: The sample has other DNA sequences that encode this CDR3 too. This chain connects TRBV5-1 to TRBJ2-2, with 7 positions matching TRBD2. Germline values: CDR1 SGHRS, CDR2 YFSETQ. V shed 5 bases, J shed 3 bases, and the junction held 1 base outside the gene matches. This CDR3 has 13 amino acids. Here the CDR3 DNA reads TGCGCCAGCAGGAGCGGGGACACCGGGGAGCTGTTTTTT. It yields the protein CASRSGDTGELFF.

V and J are TRBV6-5 and TRBJ1-2; 12 bases match TRBD1. The V gene end was trimmed by 7 bases and the J gene end by 5 bases; junction bases not matched to a gene: 5. CDR3 length equals 14 residues. Germline CDR1 is MNHEY and CDR2 is SVGAGI. CDR3 loop: CASTRDRGLYGYTF. The CDR3 DNA is TGTGCCAGCACCCGGGACAGGGGGCTTTATGGCTACACCTTC.

This chain connects TRBV19 to TRBJ1-5; a weak D match, TRBD1 (6 bases). This CDR3 has 15 amino acids. From germline, CDR1 is LNHDA and CDR2 SQIVND (reference sequence). V was shortened by 6 bases and J by 1 base, with 13 bases between the two germline ends. This CDR3 reads CASRTWTESNQPQHF. CDR3 nucleotide sequence: TGTGCCAGTAGAACCTGGACAGAGAGCAATCAGCCCCAGCATTTT.

The rearrangement joins TRBV6-4 to TRBJ2-7, with TRBD2 matching over 14 bases. The CDR3 has 16 residues. Germline CDR1 MRHNA, CDR2 SNTAGT. V was clipped by 2 bases and J by 4 bases; unmatched bases: 4. In DNA form, the CDR3 reads TGTGCCAGCAGTGACCTGACTAGCGGGGGGGGGTACGAGCAGTACGTC. Translation gives CASSDLTSGGGYEQYV.

The CDR3 protein is CASRTAGASEQFF. The CDR3 coding sequence is TGTGCCAGCAGAACGGCCGGAGCCAGTGAGCAGTTCTTC. V gene TRBV6-6 combines with J gene TRBJ2-1; D unresolved. Per the germline V gene, CDR1 is MNHNY and CDR2 is SVGAGI (reference sequence). The V gene lost 6 bases and the J gene lost 9 bases, with 15 bases spanning the gap. This CDR3 spans 13 amino acids.

This clone is a singleton in its sample. In DNA form, the CDR3 reads TGTGCCAGCAGCCTGGACATGTACACTGAAGCTTTCTTT. As protein: CASSLDMYTEAFF. The gene calls are TRBV3-1 (or the pseudogene TRBV3-2) and TRBJ1-1; tentative D call: TRBD1 (5 bases). Trimming pared 4 bases from V and 3 bases from J, leaving 9 bases between. This CDR3 region has 13 residues. In germline, CDR1 is LGHDT, CDR2 YNNKEL (reference sequence).